These T cell receptor beta chains were read from a single sample in a study of CD8 T cells in Susac syndrome. TCRdb recomputed calls from the immunoSEQ multiplex PCR reads with MiXCR, one row per CDR3 protein. The data show 350,000 to 550,000 distinct CDR3 sequences, more than 80% seen once. The sequencing sample was made of CD8+ T cells from PBMCs. Receptors were obtained from a human donor with multiple sclerosis. The CDR3 runs from the conserved cysteine through the conserved F or W. The D gene is left open where the match is weak. Rows may omit the clone size; those that give it use once, few, many or a size class.

v_gene	d_gene	j_gene	abundance	CDR3aa	CDR3nt
TRBV29-1	-	TRBJ2-5	-	CSVEDSLLQETQYF	TGCAGCGTTGAAGACTCACTTTTACAAGAGACCCAGTACTTC
TRBV7-6	-	TRBJ2-7	few	CASSLDGTYEQYF	TGTGCCAGCAGCTTAGATGGGACCTACGAGCAGTACTTC
TRBV30	-	TRBJ2-7	-	CACEQAYEQYF	TGTGCCTGCGAACAAGCCTACGAGCAGTACTTC
TRBV30	-	TRBJ1-1	once	CAWSRPGGGAEAFF	TGTGCCTGGAGTCGGCCGGGTGGAGGGGCTGAAGCTTTCTTT
TRBV19	TRBD1	TRBJ1-2	-	CASSNAGTVDYGYTF	TGTGCCAGTAGTAACGCCGGGACAGTCGACTATGGCTACACCTTC
TRBV6-5	TRBD2	TRBJ2-7	-	CASSGSGMTYEQYF	TGTGCCAGCAGTGGCAGCGGGATGACCTACGAGCAGTACTTC
TRBV6-5	-	TRBJ2-7	-	CASSYSTLRAGYEQYF	TGTGCCAGCAGTTACTCGACTCTGAGGGCCGGCTACGAGCAGTACTTC
TRBV29-1	TRBD2	TRBJ2-1	-	CSGDSGSSYNEQFF	TGCAGCGGGGATAGCGGGAGCTCCTACAATGAGCAGTTCTTC
TRBV4-1	-	TRBJ1-1	-	CASSPVELGGGNTEAFF	TGCGCCAGCAGCCCTGTCGAACTCGGGGGGGGAAACACTGAAGCTTTCTTT
TRBV27	-	TRBJ1-2	-	CASSDTLYGYTF	TGTGCCAGCAGTGACACCCTCTATGGCTACACCTTC
TRBV20-1	-	TRBJ2-7	-	CSAREVAASSYEQYF	TGCAGTGCTAGGGAGGTAGCGGCCAGCTCCTACGAGCAGTACTTC
TRBV20-1	TRBD2	TRBJ2-1	-	CSARKREGYNEQFF	TGCAGTGCTAGAAAGCGGGAGGGCTACAATGAGCAGTTCTTC
TRBV4-1	-	TRBJ1-1	-	CASSLLSPYSGHTEAFF	TGCGCCAGCAGCCTTCTAAGCCCCTACTCAGGGCACACTGAAGCTTTCTTT
TRBV2	TRBD1	TRBJ2-2	-	CASRDRDYTGELFF	TGTGCCAGCCGGGACAGGGATTACACCGGGGAGCTGTTTTTT
TRBV5-4	-	TRBJ1-1	few	CASSLVDSEAFF	TGTGCCAGCAGCTTGGTAGACTCTGAAGCTTTCTTT
TRBV28	TRBD1	TRBJ2-7	-	CASSRRGQGGYEQYF	TGTGCCAGCAGTCGACGGGGACAGGGGGGCTACGAGCAGTACTTC
TRBV7-8	-	TRBJ1-1	once	CASSLGVLGDAFF	TGTGCCAGCAGCCTCGGGGTCCTGGGTGACGCTTTCTTT
TRBV28	TRBD1	TRBJ2-7	once	CASSPFLQRQGSYEQYF	TGTGCCAGCAGTCCCTTTTTGCAGCGACAGGGATCCTACGAGCAGTACTTC
TRBV6-1	TRBD2	TRBJ2-1	-	CASSKLAGDINEQFF	TGTGCCAGCAGTAAACTAGCGGGGGACATCAATGAGCAGTTCTTC
TRBV6-6	-	TRBJ2-1	-	CASSWDIEDGEQFF	TGTGCCAGCAGTTGGGATATAGAGGACGGCGAGCAGTTCTTC
TRBV4-1	TRBD1	TRBJ2-7	-	CASSGRAGTGIHEQYF	TGCGCCAGCAGCGGCCGAGCCGGGACAGGGATCCACGAGCAGTACTTC
TRBV9	-	TRBJ2-7	-	CASSVGGFDEQYF	TGTGCCAGCAGCGTAGGGGGGTTCGACGAGCAGTACTTC
TRBV20-1	-	TRBJ1-1	-	CSARDYKGPMNTEAFF	TGCAGTGCTAGAGATTATAAGGGGCCTATGAACACTGAAGCTTTCTTT
TRBV29-1	TRBD2	TRBJ2-7	-	CSVEGTSESYYEQYF	TGCAGCGTCGAAGGGACTAGCGAATCGTACTACGAGCAGTACTTC
TRBV20-1	-	TRBJ1-5	-	CSASGPSSNQPQHF	TGCAGTGCGAGCGGACCGAGTAGCAATCAGCCCCAGCATTTT
TRBV10-3	-	TRBJ2-7	-	CAISESWLRYEQYF	TGTGCCATCAGTGAGTCCTGGCTGAGGTACGAGCAGTACTTC
TRBV9	-	TRBJ2-7	once	CASSGVTGNEQYF	TGTGCCAGCAGCGGAGTCACAGGGAACGAGCAGTACTTC
TRBV28	-	TRBJ2-1	-	CASSLFGGSYNEQFF	TGTGCCAGCAGTTTATTCGGCGGGTCCTACAATGAGCAGTTCTTC
TRBV4-1	TRBD2	TRBJ2-1	-	CASSAQGSGGDNEQFF	TGCGCCAGCAGCGCCCAGGGGAGCGGGGGGGACAATGAGCAGTTCTTC
TRBV7-9	-	TRBJ2-2	-	CASSLREFSLFF	TGTGCCAGCAGCCTAAGGGAATTCTCGCTGTTTTTT
TRBV4-1	-	TRBJ2-3	-	CASSQALELDTQYF	TGCGCCAGCAGCCAAGCCCTCGAGTTGGATACGCAGTATTTT
TRBV20-1	TRBD1	TRBJ1-4	-	CSASPGQGADEKLFF	TGCAGTGCCAGTCCGGGACAGGGGGCAGATGAAAAACTGTTTTTT
TRBV3-1	-	TRBJ1-1	-	CASSQEGSGTEAFF	TGTGCCAGCAGCCAGGAGGGTTCCGGAACTGAAGCTTTCTTT
TRBV4-1	-	TRBJ1-1	-	CASSQATGRLNTEAFF	TGCGCCAGCAGCCAAGCTACAGGGAGGTTGAACACTGAAGCTTTCTTT
TRBV4-1	-	TRBJ1-1	once	CASSPQMGEGHTEAFF	TGCGCCAGCAGCCCCCAAATGGGGGAGGGACACACTGAAGCTTTCTTT
TRBV14	-	TRBJ1-4	once	CASSQDPLDEKLFF	TGTGCCAGCAGCCAGGACCCGTTGGATGAAAAACTGTTTTTT
TRBV4-1	TRBD1	TRBJ2-7	-	CASSPQGDRGLYEQYF	TGCGCCAGCAGCCCCCAGGGGGACAGGGGACTATACGAGCAGTACTTC
TRBV30	-	TRBJ1-1	few	CAWTDYTEAFF	TGTGCCTGGACGGATTACACTGAAGCTTTCTTT
TRBV19	-	TRBJ1-5	-	CASSSGGVVQPQHF	TGTGCCAGTAGTTCCGGGGGAGTGGTTCAGCCCCAGCATTTT